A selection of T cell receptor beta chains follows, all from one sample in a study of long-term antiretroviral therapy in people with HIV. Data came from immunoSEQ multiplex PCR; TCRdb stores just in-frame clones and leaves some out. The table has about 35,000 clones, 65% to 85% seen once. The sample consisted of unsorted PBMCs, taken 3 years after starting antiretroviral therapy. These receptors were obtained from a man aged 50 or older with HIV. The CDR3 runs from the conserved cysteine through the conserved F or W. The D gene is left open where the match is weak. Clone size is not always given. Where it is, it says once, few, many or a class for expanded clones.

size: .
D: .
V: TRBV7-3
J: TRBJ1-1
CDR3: CASRPAGGTEAFF
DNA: TGTGCCAGCCGCCCAGCGGGTGGCACTGAAGCTTTCTTT

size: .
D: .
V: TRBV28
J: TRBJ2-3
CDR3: CASSFSDTQYF
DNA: TGTGCCAGCAGTTTCTCAGATACGCAGTATTTT

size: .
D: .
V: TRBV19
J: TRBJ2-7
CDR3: CASRSTEGGYEQYF
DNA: TGTGCCAGTAGATCGACAGAGGGGGGTTACGAGCAGTACTTC

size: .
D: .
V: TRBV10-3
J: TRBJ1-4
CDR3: CAISEDGGTNEKLFF
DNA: TGTGCCATCAGTGAGGATGGGGGAACTAATGAAAAACTGTTTTTT

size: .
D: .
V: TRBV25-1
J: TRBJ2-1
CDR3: CASSPQPNEQFF
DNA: TGTGCCAGCAGTCCACAGCCGAATGAGCAGTTCTTC

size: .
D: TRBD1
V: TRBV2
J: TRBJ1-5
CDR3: CASRGEGTGNQPQHF
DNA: TGTGCCAGCCGGGGAGAGGGGACAGGCAATCAGCCCCAGCATTTT

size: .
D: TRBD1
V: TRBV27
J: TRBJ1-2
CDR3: CASSSPRTGNYGYTF
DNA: TGTGCCAGCAGTTCCCCAAGGACAGGGAACTATGGCTACACCTTC

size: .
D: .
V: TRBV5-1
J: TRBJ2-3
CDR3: CASSVSDSTDTQYF
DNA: TGCGCCAGCAGTGTCAGCGACTCCACAGATACGCAGTATTTT

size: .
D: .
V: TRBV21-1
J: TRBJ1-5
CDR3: CASSKPGRGNQPQHF
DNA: TGTGCCAGCAGCAAACCAGGGAGGGGCAATCAGCCCCAGCATTTT

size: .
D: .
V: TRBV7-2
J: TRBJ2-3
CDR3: CASSRHITDTQYF
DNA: TGTGCCAGCAGCCGCCACATCACAGATACGCAGTATTTT

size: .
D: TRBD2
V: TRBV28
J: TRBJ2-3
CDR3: CASSPLGLAGGTQYF
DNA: TGTGCCAGCAGTCCCCTGGGACTAGCGGGGGGTACGCAGTATTTT

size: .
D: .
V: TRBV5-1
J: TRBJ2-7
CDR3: CASSAGDRLGEYF
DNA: TGCGCCAGCAGCGCGGGGGACAGGTTGGGAGAATACTTC

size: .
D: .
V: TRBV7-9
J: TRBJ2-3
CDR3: CASSLGGRVAQYF
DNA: TGTGCCAGCAGCTTAGGGGGTAGGGTAGCGCAGTATTTT

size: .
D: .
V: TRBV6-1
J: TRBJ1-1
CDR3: CASSQGPRGNTEAFF
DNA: TGTGCCAGCAGTCAGGGGCCGCGGGGGAACACTGAAGCTTTCTTT

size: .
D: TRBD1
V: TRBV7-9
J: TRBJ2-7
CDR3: CASSLTGINYEQYF
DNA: TGTGCCAGCAGCCTGACAGGGATCAACTACGAGCAGTACTTC

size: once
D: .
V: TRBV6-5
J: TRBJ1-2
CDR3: CASSYSGVDYGYTF
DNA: TGTGCCAGCAGTTACTCGGGGGTCGACTATGGCTACACCTTC

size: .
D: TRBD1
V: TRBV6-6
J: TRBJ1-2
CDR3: CASSPWAGTGNYGYTF
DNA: TGTGCCAGCAGTCCCTGGGCAGGGACAGGGAACTATGGCTACACCTTC

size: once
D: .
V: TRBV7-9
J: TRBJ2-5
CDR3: CASSSPGLLTSVQETQYF
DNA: TGTGCCAGCAGCTCTCCGGGACTCCTCACCTCCGTCCAAGAGACCCAGTACTTC

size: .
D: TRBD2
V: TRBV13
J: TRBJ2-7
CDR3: CASSPPGGGGAYEQYF
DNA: TGTGCCAGCAGCCCCCCCGGGGGCGGGGGGGCCTACGAGCAGTACTTC

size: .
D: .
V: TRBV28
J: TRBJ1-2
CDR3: CASSSFSDSHYGYTF
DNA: TGTGCCAGCAGTTCCTTCTCGGACAGCCACTATGGCTACACCTTC

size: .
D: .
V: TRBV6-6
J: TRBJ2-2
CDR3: CASSPPSTGELFF
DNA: TGTGCCAGCAGCCCCCCCAGCACCGGGGAGCTGTTTTTT

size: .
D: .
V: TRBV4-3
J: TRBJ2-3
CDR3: CASSQDQGAFASTDTQYF
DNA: TGCGCCAGCAGCCAAGATCAAGGGGCGTTCGCTAGCACAGATACGCAGTATTTT

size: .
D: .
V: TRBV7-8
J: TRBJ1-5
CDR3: CASSLKTGYNSNQPQHF
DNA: TGTGCCAGCAGCTTAAAAACAGGGTATAATAGCAATCAGCCCCAGCATTTT

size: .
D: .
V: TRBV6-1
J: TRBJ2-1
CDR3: CASSEERVYNEQFF
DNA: TGTGCCAGCAGTGAAGAAAGAGTTTACAATGAGCAGTTCTTC

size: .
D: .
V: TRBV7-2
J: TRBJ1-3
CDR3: CASSSGRGNTIYF
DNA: TGTGCCAGCAGTTCGGGACGGGGAAACACCATATATTTT

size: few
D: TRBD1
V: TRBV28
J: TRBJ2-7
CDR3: CASSSSQGAVYEQYF
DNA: TGTGCCAGCAGTTCATCTCAGGGGGCAGTCTACGAGCAGTACTTC

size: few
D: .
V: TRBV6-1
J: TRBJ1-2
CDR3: CASYEGQLNGYTF
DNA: TGTGCCAGCTATGAGGGGCAGCTAAATGGCTACACCTTC

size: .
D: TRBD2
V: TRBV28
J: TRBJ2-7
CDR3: CASSLTSGIPPYF
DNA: TGTGCCAGCAGTTTGACTAGCGGGATTCCCCCGTACTTC

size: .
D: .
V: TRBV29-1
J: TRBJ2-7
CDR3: CSVRDRSYEQYF
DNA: TGCAGCGTCCGGGACCGATCCTACGAGCAGTACTTC

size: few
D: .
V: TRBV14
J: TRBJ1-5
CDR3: CASSPGRNQPQHF
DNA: TGTGCCAGCAGCCCTGGGCGCAATCAGCCCCAGCATTTT

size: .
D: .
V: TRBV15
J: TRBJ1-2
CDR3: CATSRDSRGYTF
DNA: TGTGCCACCAGCAGAGATTCTAGAGGCTACACCTTC

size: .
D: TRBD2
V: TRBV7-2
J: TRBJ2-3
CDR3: CASSLGLAGRRTDTQYF
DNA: TGTGCCAGCAGCTTAGGGCTAGCGGGAAGACGCACAGATACGCAGTATTTT

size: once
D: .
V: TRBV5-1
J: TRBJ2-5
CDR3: CASSLEAGLGEETQYF
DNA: TGCGCCAGCAGCTTGGAGGCCGGTTTGGGAGAAGAGACCCAGTACTTC

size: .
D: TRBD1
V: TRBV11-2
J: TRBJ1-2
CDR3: CASSGQVLNYGYTF
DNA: TGTGCCAGCAGTGGACAGGTTCTTAACTATGGCTACACCTTC

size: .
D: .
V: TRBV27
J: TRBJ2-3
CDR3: CASSFRHEASDTQYF
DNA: TGTGCCAGCAGTTTTCGGCATGAGGCGTCAGATACGCAGTATTTT

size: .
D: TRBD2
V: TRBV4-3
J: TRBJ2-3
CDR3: CASSRALAGTYSTDTQYF
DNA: TGCGCCAGCAGCCGAGCCTTAGCGGGAACCTATAGCACAGATACGCAGTATTTT

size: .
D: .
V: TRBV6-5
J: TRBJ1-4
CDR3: CASSMGRWEKLFF
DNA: TGTGCCAGCAGCATGGGACGGTGGGAAAAACTGTTTTTT

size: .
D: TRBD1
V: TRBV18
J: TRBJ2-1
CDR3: CASSPGQGHNEQFF
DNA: TGTGCCAGCTCCCCGGGACAGGGGCACAATGAGCAGTTCTTC

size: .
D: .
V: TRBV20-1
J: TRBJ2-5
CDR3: CSAHFQETQYF
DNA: TGCAGTGCTCATTTCCAAGAGACCCAGTACTTC

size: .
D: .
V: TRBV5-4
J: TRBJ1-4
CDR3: CASSRGGAANEKLFF
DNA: TGTGCCAGCAGCAGGGGGGGGGCGGCTAATGAAAAACTGTTTTTT

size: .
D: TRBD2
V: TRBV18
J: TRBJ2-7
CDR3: CASSPRTLAVGGQYF
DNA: TGTGCCAGCTCACCAAGGACGCTAGCGGTTGGGGGGCAGTACTTC

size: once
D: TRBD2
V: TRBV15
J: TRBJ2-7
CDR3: CATSRDLITSGSYEQYF
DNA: TGTGCCACCAGCAGAGATTTAATAACAAGCGGGAGCTACGAGCAGTACTTC

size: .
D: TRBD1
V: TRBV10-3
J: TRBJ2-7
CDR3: CAVGQGADEQYF
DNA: TGTGCCGTGGGACAGGGGGCCGACGAGCAGTACTTC

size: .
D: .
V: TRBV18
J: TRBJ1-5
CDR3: CASSPQQGRGQPQHF
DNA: TGTGCCAGCTCACCACAGCAGGGCCGGGGCCAGCCCCAGCATTTT

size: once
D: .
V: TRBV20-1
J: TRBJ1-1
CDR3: CSARKSTEAFF
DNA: TGCAGTGCTAGAAAAAGCACTGAAGCTTTCTTT

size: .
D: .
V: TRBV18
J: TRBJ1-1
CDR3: CASSPPLNSQNTEAFF
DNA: TGTGCCAGCTCACCACCGTTGAACAGCCAGAACACTGAAGCTTTCTTT

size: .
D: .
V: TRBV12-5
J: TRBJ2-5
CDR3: CASGLGTLQETQYF
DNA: TGTGCTAGTGGTTTGGGGACATTGCAAGAGACCCAGTACTTC

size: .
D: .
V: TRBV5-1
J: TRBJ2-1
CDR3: CASSLAPGDRGNEQFF
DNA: TGCGCCAGCAGCTTGGCTCCGGGGGACCGGGGCAATGAGCAGTTCTTC